This passage covers 15 T cell receptor beta chains from one sample sequenced in a study of shared T cell receptors in the human thymus. TCRdb's copy holds only in-frame clones and misses some; the assay was immunoSEQ multiplex PCR. The profile covers approximately 580,000 clones, with approximately 78% appearing a single time and roughly 0.013% taken by the ten largest. In addition, the sample was reused for a study of human thymus T cells.

Sequencing was performed on thymocytes. The receptors here all came from a boy under two years old with a congenital heart defect.

V is TRBV7-6 and J is TRBJ2-3; D ambiguous. The CDR3 consists of 13 residues. The germline V and J ends were trimmed by 5 bases and 0 bases, with 6 bases remaining between them. The germline V gene has CDR1 SGHVS and CDR2 FNYEAQ. CDR3 nucleotide sequence: TGTGCCAGCAGCCTATCCAGCACAGATACGCAGTATTTT. Translated, it gives CASSLSSTDTQYF.

The CDR3, as DNA: TGTGCCAGCAGAAGTAGCGGGACGATCTACGAGCAGTACTTC. Its protein is CASRSSGTIYEQYF. The rearrangement uses TRBV27 and TRBJ2-7; TRBD2 agrees at 8 bases. Germline-derived CDR1 and CDR2 are MNHEY and SMNVEV (reference sequence). The CDR3 consists of 14 residues. V was pared by 6 bases and J by 3 bases, with 7 bases of the junction left unmatched.

The CDR3 is CASLGTANTEAFF. The CDR3 nucleotides are TGTGCCAGCCTGGGGACAGCGAACACTGAAGCTTTCTTT. The chain combines TRBV27 with TRBJ1-1; 7 bases line up with TRBD1. Germline lookup yields CDR1 MNHEY and CDR2 SMNVEV (reference sequence). This CDR3 region has 13 residues. The V segment lost 8 bases and the J segment 1 base; nucleotides outside the gene matches: 4.

The V gene is TRBV4-1, the J gene TRBJ1-3; D gene uncertain. The CDR3 spans 14 residues. V was pared by 0 bases and J by 0 bases, with 3 bases between. The germline V gene has CDR1 MGHRA and CDR2 YSYEKL. CDR3 protein: CASSQEHSGNTIYF. The DNA for the CDR3 is TGCGCCAGCAGCCAAGAACACTCTGGAAACACCATATATTTT.

The chain links TRBV15 to TRBJ2-3, with TRBD2 identical over 14 bases. This CDR3 has 23 amino acids. CDR1 and CDR2 from the germline V gene are LNHNV and YYDKDF (reference sequence). With V trimmed by 2 bases and J by 4 bases, 23 bases remained unmatched. CDR3 in amino acids: CATSRRGENRRGLAGVDADTQYF. The CDR3 DNA sequence: TGTGCCACCAGCAGAAGAGGGGAAAACCGGCGGGGACTAGCGGGAGTCGATGCAGATACGCAGTATTTT.

In its sample, this clone was seen a few times. The chain combines TRBV10-3 with TRBJ1-3, with 9 bases aligning to TRBD1. Germline lookup yields CDR1 ENHRY and CDR2 SYGVKD. This CDR3 region has 17 residues. J gave up 3 bases and V 2 bases, and 8 bases lay outside the gene matches. The CDR3 bases are TGTGCCATCAGTGAGCGACCGGGACAGGGATTTGGAAACACCATATATTTT. It specifies CAISERPGQGFGNTIYF.

The chain links TRBV27 to TRBJ2-1; the match to TRBD2 covers 10 bases. This CDR3 comprises 16 residues. Germline V gives CDR1 MNHEY, CDR2 SMNVEV (reference sequence). The trim removed 6 bases at V and 0 bases at J, leaving 5 bases unmatched. In nucleotides, the CDR3 is TGTGCCAGCAGCCGGGTAGCGGGAGGCTCCTACAATGAGCAGTTCTTC. Encoded protein: CASSRVAGGSYNEQFF.

CDR3 sequence: CASSQETVAAGKNTGELFF. CDR3 nucleotide sequence: TGCGCCAGCAGCCAAGAGACCGTCGCAGCGGGGAAGAACACCGGGGAGCTGTTTTTT. The rearrangement links TRBV4-3 to TRBJ2-2, with 7 bases fitting TRBD2. The germline V gene encodes CDR1 LGHNA and CDR2 YSLEER. V was clipped by 0 bases and J by 1 base; unmatched bases: 11. The CDR3 totals 19 residues.

A single count supports this clone. The V call is TRBV7-2, the J call TRBJ2-1; 7 nucleotides agree with TRBD2. The junction had 17 bases not matched to a gene; V was cut back by 5 bases and J by 7 bases. Germline loops: CDR1 SGHTA, CDR2 FQGNSA. The CDR3 extends over 17 amino acids. In DNA form, the CDR3 reads TGTGCCAGCAGCCTACTACCGTCCGGGGGGATCTTGAATGAGCAGTTCTTC. Translated: CASSLLPSGGILNEQFF.

This clone was seen more than once but under ten times. The rearrangement uses TRBV30 and TRBJ2-2, with 12 bases matching TRBD2. Trimming cost V 2 bases and J 4 bases; bases outside gene matches: 8. Germline loops: CDR1 GTSNPN, CDR2 SVGIG (reference sequence). The CDR3 runs to 17 residues. The CDR3: CAWSSPSGRASTGELFF. The CDR3 DNA reads as TGTGCCTGGAGTTCTCCTAGCGGGAGGGCCAGCACCGGGGAGCTGTTTTTT.

J is TRBJ2-7 and V is TRBV5-5; 12 positions match TRBD2. The V gene end was trimmed by 4 bases and the J gene end by 0 bases; junction bases not matched to a gene: 2. This CDR3 is 15 amino acids long. Germline V CDR1 and CDR2: SGHKS, YYEKEE (reference sequence). CDR3 nucleotides: TGTGCCAGCAGCGTGGGACTAGCGGGCTCCTACGAGCAGTACTTC. Its protein is CASSVGLAGSYEQYF.

V gene TRBV19 combines with J gene TRBJ1-1, with TRBD1 matching 8 bases. Looked up from germline, CDR1 is LNHDA and CDR2 is SQIVND (reference sequence). The CDR3 is 15 amino acids. V trimming: 4 bases; J trimming: 0 bases; junction bases outside the gene matches: 4. This chain's CDR3 is CASSTDRVMNTEAFF. The DNA for the CDR3 is TGTGCCAGTAGTACGGACAGGGTTATGAACACTGAAGCTTTCTTT.

The chain uses TRBV19 and TRBJ2-2, with D possibly matching TRBD2 (5 bases). The CDR3 spans 16 residues. Germline V gene lookup returns CDR1 LNHDA and CDR2 SQIVND (reference sequence). Trimming took 7 bases from V and 0 from J, leaving 15 bases between them. The CDR3 spells CASIDYFGTNTGELFF. As DNA, the CDR3 is TGTGCCAGTATTGATTATTTCGGGACGAACACCGGGGAGCTGTTTTTT.

The chain uses TRBV13 and TRBJ2-7; 8 bases map to TRBD2. This CDR3 contains 14 residues. Germline CDR1 PRHDT, CDR2 FYEKMQ (reference sequence). The trim removed 2 bases at V and 3 bases at J, leaving 3 bases unmatched. The CDR3 is CASSLLAGGYEQYF. In nucleotides, the CDR3 is TGTGCCAGCAGCTTATTGGCGGGGGGCTACGAGCAGTACTTC.

The chain uses TRBV14 and TRBJ2-3; tentative D call: TRBD2 (6 bases). Per germline, CDR1 SGHDN and CDR2 FVKESK. The CDR3 sequence is 16 residues long. Trimming pared 0 bases from V and 7 bases from J, leaving 17 bases between. As DNA, the CDR3 is TGTGCCAGCAGCCAAGATAATGGGGGGATCCACAATACGCAGTATTTT. It yields the protein CASSQDNGGIHNTQYF.